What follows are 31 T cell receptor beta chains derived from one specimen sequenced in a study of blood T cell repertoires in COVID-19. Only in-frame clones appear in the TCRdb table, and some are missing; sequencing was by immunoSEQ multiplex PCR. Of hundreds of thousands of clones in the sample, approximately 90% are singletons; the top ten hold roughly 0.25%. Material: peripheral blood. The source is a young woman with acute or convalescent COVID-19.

The CDR3 here is CASSQARQGNQPQHF. The CDR3, as DNA: TGTGCCAGCAGCCAGGCGCGACAGGGCAATCAGCCCCAGCATTTT. V and J are TRBV3-1 (or the pseudogene TRBV3-2) and TRBJ1-5, with D possibly matching TRBD1 (6 bases). Trimming took off 3 bases at V and 2 bases at J, with 11 bases between the two ends. Germline CDR1 LGHDT, CDR2 YNNKEL (reference sequence). This CDR3 has 15 residues.

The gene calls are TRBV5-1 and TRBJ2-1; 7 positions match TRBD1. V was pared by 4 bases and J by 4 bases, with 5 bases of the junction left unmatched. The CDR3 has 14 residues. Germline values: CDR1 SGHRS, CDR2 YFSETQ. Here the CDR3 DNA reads TGCGCCAGCAGCCCGGGACAGATTTACAATGAGCAGTTCTTC. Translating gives CASSPGQIYNEQFF.

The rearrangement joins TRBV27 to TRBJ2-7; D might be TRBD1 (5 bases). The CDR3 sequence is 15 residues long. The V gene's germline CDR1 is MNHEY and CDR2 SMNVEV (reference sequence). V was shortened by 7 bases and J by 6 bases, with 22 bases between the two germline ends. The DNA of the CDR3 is TGTGCCAGCAAGGCTTGGGGTCAGGGATATTTCGAGCAGTACTTC. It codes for CASKAWGQGYFEQYF.

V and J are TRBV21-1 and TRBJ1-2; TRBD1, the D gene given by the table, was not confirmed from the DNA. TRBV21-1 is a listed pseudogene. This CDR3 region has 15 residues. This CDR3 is CASSKSRGWAYGYTF. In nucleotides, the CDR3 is TGTGCCAGCAGCAAATCCAGGGGCTGGGCCTATGGCTACACCTTC.

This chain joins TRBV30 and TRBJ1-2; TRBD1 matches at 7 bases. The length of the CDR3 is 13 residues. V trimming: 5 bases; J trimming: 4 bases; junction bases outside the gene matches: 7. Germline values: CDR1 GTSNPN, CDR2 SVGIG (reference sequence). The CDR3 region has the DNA TGTGCCTGGGTCCGGGACAGCATCTATGGCTACACCTTC. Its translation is CAWVRDSIYGYTF. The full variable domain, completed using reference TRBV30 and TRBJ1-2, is SQTIHQWPATLVQPVGSPLSLECTVEGTSNPNLYWYRQAAGRGLQLLFYSVGIGQISSEVPQNLSASRPQDRQFILSSKKLLLSDSGFYLCAWVRDSIYGYTFGSGTRLTVV.

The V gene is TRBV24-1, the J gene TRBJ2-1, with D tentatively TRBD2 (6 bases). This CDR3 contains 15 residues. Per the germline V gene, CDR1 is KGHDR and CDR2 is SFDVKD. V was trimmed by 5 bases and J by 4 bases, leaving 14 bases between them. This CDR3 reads CATSGRAGKYNEQFF. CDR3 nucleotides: TGTGCCACCAGTGGGCGGGCGGGGAAGTACAATGAGCAGTTCTTC.

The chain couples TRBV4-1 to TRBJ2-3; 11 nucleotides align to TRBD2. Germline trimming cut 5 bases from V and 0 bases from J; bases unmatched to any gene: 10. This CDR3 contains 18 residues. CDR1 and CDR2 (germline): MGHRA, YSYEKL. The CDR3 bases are TGCGCCAGCAGCGGAAGACTAGCGGGGAGATCTAGCACAGATACGCAGTATTTT. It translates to CASSGRLAGRSSTDTQYF.

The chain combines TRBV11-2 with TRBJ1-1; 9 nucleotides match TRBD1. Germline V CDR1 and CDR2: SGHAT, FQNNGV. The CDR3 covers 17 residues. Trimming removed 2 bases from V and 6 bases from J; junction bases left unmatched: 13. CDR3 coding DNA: TGTGCCAGCAGCTTATTCAGGGGACAGGGTGGGTCCGCTGAAGCTTTCTTT. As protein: CASSLFRGQGGSAEAFF.

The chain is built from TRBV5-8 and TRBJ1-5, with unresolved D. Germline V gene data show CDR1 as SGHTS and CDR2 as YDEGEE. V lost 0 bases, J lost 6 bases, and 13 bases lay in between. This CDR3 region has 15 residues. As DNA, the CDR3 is TGTGCCAGCAGCTTGGTTCTGGCGGGAGGTCAGCCCCAGCATTTT. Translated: CASSLVLAGGQPQHF.

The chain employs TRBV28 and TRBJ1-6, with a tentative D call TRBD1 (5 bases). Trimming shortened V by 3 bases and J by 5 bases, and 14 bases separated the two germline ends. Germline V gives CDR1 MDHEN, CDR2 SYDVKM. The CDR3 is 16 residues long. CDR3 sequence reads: CASSLYWGRDNSPLHF. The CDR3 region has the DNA TGTGCCAGCAGTTTGTATTGGGGCAGGGATAATTCACCCCTCCACTTT.

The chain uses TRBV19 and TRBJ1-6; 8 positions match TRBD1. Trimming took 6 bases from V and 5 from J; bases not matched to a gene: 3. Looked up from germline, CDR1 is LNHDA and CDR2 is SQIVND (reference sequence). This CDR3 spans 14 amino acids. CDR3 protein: CASSGQGDNSPLHF. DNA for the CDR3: TGTGCCAGTAGCGGACAGGGCGATAATTCACCCCTCCACTTT.

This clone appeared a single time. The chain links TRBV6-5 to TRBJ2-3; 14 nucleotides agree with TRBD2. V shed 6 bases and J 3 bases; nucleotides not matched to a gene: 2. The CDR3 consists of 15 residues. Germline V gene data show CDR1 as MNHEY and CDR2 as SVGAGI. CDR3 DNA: TGTGCCAGCAGGACTAGCGGGAGGGGTACAGATACGCAGTATTTT. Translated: CASRTSGRGTDTQYF.

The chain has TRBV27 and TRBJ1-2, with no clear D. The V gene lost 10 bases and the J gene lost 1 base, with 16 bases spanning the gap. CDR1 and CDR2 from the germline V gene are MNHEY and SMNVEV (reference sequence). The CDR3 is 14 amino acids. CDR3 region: CATSVGGRNYGYTF. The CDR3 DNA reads TGTGCCACGTCGGTGGGAGGGCGTAACTATGGCTACACCTTC.

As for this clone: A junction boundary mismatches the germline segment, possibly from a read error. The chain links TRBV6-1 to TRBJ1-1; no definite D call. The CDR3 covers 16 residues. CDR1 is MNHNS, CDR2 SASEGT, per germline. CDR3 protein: CASGDPYKTTYTEAFF. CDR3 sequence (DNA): TGTGCCAGCGGTGACCCCTACAAGACAACTTACACTGAAGCTTTCTTT.

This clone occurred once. This chain's CDR3 is CATSAYNYGYTF. CDR3 bases: TGTGCCACCAGTGCGTATAACTATGGCTACACCTTC. The V call is TRBV24-1, the J call TRBJ1-2; the D is unclear. CDR3 length equals 12 residues. The V end was cut by 5 bases, the J end by 1 base, with 4 bases between. Germline CDR1 and CDR2: KGHDR and SFDVKD.

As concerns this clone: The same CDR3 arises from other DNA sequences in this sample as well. The CDR3 protein is CATSGGNQPQHF. The CDR3, as DNA: TGTGCCACCAGCGGGGGCAATCAGCCCCAGCATTTT. The chain recombines TRBV24-1 with TRBJ1-5; the D is unclear. Trimming cost V 7 bases and J 2 bases, with 5 bases left between them. CDR1 is KGHDR and CDR2 is SFDVKD in the germline V gene. The CDR3 totals 12 residues.

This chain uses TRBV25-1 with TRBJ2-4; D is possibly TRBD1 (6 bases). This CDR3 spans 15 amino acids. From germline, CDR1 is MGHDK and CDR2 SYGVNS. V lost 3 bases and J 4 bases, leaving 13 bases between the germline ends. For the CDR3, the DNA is TGTGCCAGCAGTGACCCCGGGACAACAAAAAACATTCAGTACTTC. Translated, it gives CASSDPGTTKNIQYF.

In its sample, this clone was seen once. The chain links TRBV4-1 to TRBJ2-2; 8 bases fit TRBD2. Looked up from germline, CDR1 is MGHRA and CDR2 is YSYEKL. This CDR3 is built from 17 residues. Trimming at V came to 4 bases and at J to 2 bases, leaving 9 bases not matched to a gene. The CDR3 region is CASSRRGGGQNTGELFF. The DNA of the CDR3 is TGCGCCAGCAGCCGGCGGGGCGGGGGGCAAAACACCGGGGAGCTGTTTTTT.

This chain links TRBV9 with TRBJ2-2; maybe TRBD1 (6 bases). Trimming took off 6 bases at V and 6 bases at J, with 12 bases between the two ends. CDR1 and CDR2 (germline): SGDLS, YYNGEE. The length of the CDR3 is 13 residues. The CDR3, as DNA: TGTGCCAGCAACGGCGAGGGGGCCGGGGAGCTGTTTTTT. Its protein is CASNGEGAGELFF.

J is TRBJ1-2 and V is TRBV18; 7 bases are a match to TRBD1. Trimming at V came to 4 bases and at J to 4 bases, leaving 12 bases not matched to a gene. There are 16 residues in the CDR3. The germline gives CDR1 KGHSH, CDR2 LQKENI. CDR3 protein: CASSRDREGWGYGYTF. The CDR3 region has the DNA TGTGCCAGCTCACGTGACAGGGAAGGATGGGGCTATGGCTACACCTTC.

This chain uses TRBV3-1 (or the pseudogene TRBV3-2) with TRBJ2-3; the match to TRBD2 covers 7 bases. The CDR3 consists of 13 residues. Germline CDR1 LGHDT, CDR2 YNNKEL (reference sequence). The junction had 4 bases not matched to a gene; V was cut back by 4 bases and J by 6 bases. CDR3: CASSLRGEDTQYF. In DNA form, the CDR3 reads TGTGCCAGCAGCCTACGGGGGGAGGATACGCAGTATTTT.

The CDR3: CASRDRVLRTDTQYF. The CDR3 nucleotides read TGTGCCAGCAGAGACAGGGTCCTGAGGACAGATACGCAGTATTTT. This rearrangement joins TRBV27 to TRBJ2-3; 7 bases are shared with TRBD1. Germline-derived CDR1 and CDR2 are MNHEY and SMNVEV (reference sequence). The V segment lost 6 bases and the J segment 3 bases; nucleotides outside the gene matches: 9. The CDR3 is 15 residues long.

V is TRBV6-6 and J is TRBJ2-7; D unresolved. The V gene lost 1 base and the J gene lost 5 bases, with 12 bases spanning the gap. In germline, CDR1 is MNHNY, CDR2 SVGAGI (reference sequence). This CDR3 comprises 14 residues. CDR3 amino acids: CASSYLPTGDEQYF. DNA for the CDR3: TGTGCCAGCAGTTACTTACCCACCGGAGACGAGCAGTACTTC.

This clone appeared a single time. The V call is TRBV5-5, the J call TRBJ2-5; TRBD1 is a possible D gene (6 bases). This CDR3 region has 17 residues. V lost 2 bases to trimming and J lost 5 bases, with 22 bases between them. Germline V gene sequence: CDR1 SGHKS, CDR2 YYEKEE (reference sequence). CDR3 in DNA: TGTGCCAGCAGCTTCCGATTAATCCCGGACAGATGGGAGACCCAGTACTTC. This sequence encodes CASSFRLIPDRWETQYF.

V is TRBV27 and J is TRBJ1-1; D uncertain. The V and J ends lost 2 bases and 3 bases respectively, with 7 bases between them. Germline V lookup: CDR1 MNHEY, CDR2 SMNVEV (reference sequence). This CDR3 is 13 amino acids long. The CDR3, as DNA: TGTGCCAGCAGTTTAGGGCCTTACACTGAAGCTTTCTTT. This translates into CASSLGPYTEAFF.

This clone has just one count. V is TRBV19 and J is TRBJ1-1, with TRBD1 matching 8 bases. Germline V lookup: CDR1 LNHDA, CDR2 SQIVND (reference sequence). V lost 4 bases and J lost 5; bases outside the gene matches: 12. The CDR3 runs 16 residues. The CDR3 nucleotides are TGTGCCAGTAGTAAGCGGGAATACAGGGGGGGGACTGAAGCTTTCTTT. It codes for CASSKREYRGGTEAFF.

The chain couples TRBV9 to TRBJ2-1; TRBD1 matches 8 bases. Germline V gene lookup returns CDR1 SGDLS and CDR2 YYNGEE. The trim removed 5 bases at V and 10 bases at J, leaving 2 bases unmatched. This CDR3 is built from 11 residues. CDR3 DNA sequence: TGTGCCAGCAGTAGACAGGGGGAGCAGTTCTTC. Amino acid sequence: CASSRQGEQFF.

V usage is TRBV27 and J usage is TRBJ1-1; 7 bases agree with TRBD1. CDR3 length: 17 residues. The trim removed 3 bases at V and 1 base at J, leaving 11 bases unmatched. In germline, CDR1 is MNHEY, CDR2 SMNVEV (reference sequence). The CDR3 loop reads CASSFISHRGPNTEAFF. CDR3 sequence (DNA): TGTGCCAGCAGTTTCATATCGCACAGGGGCCCGAACACTGAAGCTTTCTTT.

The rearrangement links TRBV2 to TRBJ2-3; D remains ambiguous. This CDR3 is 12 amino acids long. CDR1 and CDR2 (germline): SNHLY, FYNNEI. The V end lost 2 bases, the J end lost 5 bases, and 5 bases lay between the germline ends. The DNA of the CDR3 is TGTGCCAGCAGTGAACCAGGAGATACGCAGTATTTT. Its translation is CASSEPGDTQYF.

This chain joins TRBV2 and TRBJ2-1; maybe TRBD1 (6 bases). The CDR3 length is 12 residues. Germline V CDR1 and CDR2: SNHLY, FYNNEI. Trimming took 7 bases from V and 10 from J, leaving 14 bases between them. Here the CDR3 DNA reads TGTGCCAGCATTAATACAGGGTTGGAGCAGTTCTTC. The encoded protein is CASINTGLEQFF.

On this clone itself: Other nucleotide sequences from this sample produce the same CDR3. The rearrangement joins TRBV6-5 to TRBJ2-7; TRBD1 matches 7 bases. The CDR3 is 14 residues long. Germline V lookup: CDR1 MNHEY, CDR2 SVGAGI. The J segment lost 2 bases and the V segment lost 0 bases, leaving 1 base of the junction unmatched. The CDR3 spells CASSYSRGPYEQYF. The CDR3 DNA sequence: TGTGCCAGCAGTTACTCGAGGGGGCCCTACGAGCAGTACTTC.